Detailed here is one T cell receptor (beta chain). The antigen is not known. Libraries were prepared by immunoSEQ multiplex PCR; TCRdb keeps only in-frame clonotypes and omits some of them. The table records 200,000 to 300,000 clones, roughly 88% of them present only once. This entry belongs to a study of Ad26.COV2.S vaccination and SARS-CoV-2 variants. Findings of the study overall: Compared with placebo recipients, vaccine recipients had higher spike-specific TCR breadth. Substantial response breadth was reportedly seen for spike-specific CD8+ and CD4+ T cells after vaccination. Possible underestimation of total T cell responses by the TCR breadth and depth analyses was noted.

Trimming took off 1 base at V and 4 bases at J, with 7 bases between the two ends. The CDR3 is 13 amino acids. Germline assignment: CDR1 SGHAT and CDR2 FQNNGV. Treatment indicated: roughly 20 received Ad26.COV2.S at low or high dose, single or two shots; several received placebo; per-sample allocation not given. The investigators took samples on day 63 after the first vaccine or placebo injection. It was an adult aged 18-55 years in Boston who was the donor. V usage is TRBV11-2 and J usage is TRBJ2-5, with D perhaps TRBD1 (6 bases). Specimen: peripheral blood, collected in a trial of Ad26.COV2.S vaccine versus placebo. This sequence was found in a person aged 18-65 years who received the Ad26.COV2.S COVID-19 vaccine or a placebo. The CDR3 DNA reads as TGTGCCAGCAGCTTAGGCAGGGGAGAGACCCAGTACTTC. It is translated as CASSLGRGETQYF.